This T cell receptor beta chain was sequenced for a study of OX40 agonist ivuxolimab in advanced cancers. Overall study: Patients were treated with intravenous ivuxolimab, dosed at 0.01 to 10 mg/kg and infused every 2 weeks. Every patient in dose escalation had hepatocellular carcinoma, melanoma, renal cell or head and neck cancer.

Samples were taken at baseline and on day 1 of cycles 4 and 7. The length of the CDR3 is 14 residues. Germline CDR1 and CDR2: MDHEN and SYDVKM. Unmatched junction bases numbered 6, after V lost 6 bases and J lost 3 bases. Here immunoSEQ multiplex PCR was the method, and the copy in TCRdb shows in-frame clones only, minus some. The sample carries about 19,000 clones, around 84% recorded once. The chain employs TRBV28 and TRBJ2-3, with 7 bases that match TRBD2. This clonotype originated in an adult with an advanced solid tumor such as melanoma, head and neck, liver or kidney cancer. The sample in question was CD4+ or CD8+ T cells sorted from blood, obtained in a trial of the OX40 agonist ivuxolimab. CDR3 loop: CASSRTRTTDTQYF. The CDR3 nucleotides are TGTGCCAGCAGCCGGACTAGAACTACAGATACGCAGTATTTT.